These T cell receptor beta chains were read from a single sample in a study of blood T cell repertoires in COVID-19. Some clones are missing from TCRdb's copy, which holds only in-frame ones; the method was immunoSEQ multiplex PCR. The table lists 80,000 to 100,000 clones, more than 65% of them singletons. Source material: peripheral blood. These receptors were collected from a human donor in a cohort sampled during active COVID-19. Both conserved end residues are part of each CDR3. Each record gives: J gene, D gene, CDR3 length, clone size, V gene, CDR3 protein, CDR3 DNA. The D gene is left open where the match is weak. Clone size, where shown, is once, few, many, or a class for clones that have expanded.

>TRBJ2-3|-|12|-|TRBV6-6
CASSSGTDTQYF
TGTGCCAGCAGTTCAGGCACAGATACGCAGTATTTT
>TRBJ1-3|-|15|-|TRBV10-2
CASSPPQSSGNTIYF
TGCGCCAGCAGCCCCCCACAGAGCTCTGGAAACACCATATATTTT
>TRBJ1-4|-|13|-|TRBV6-1
CASSERGGEKLFF
TGTGCCAGCAGTGAAAGGGGGGGGGAAAAACTGTTTTTT
>TRBJ2-6|TRBD1|15|-|TRBV2
CASSSTGTGANVLTF
TGTGCCAGCAGCTCGACAGGGACTGGGGCCAACGTCCTGACTTTC
>TRBJ1-4|TRBD1|14|-|TRBV30
CAWSRTGRGEKLFF
TGTGCCTGGAGCCGGACAGGGCGGGGTGAAAAACTGTTTTTT
>TRBJ2-2|TRBD2|17|-|TRBV5-4
CASSGYSGGALTGELFF
TGTGCCAGCAGCGGGTACAGCGGGGGGGCCCTCACCGGGGAGCTGTTTTTT
>TRBJ2-2|-|16|-|TRBV6-5
CASSYIGLRNTGELFF
TGTGCCAGCAGTTACATCGGACTCCGGAACACCGGGGAGCTGTTTTTT
>TRBJ2-3|TRBD2|18|-|TRBV4-1
CASSQSTSGGPLTDTQYF
TGCGCCAGCAGCCAGTCGACTAGCGGGGGGCCACTGACAGATACGCAGTATTTT
>TRBJ2-1|TRBD2|18|-|TRBV27
CASSLRETSGRALNEQFF
TGTGCCAGCAGTTTAAGGGAGACTAGCGGGAGGGCCTTAAATGAGCAGTTCTTC
>TRBJ1-6|-|14|-|TRBV28
CASTSGAGNSPLHF
TGTGCCAGCACTTCAGGAGCGGGTAATTCACCCCTCCACTTT
>TRBJ1-6|-|14|-|TRBV4-1
CASSQDTYNSPLHF
TGCGCCAGCAGCCAAGATACCTATAATTCACCCCTCCACTTT
>TRBJ2-5|TRBD2|14|-|TRBV18
CASSRGGSQETQYF
TGTGCCAGCTCACGGGGAGGGAGTCAAGAGACCCAGTACTTC
>TRBJ1-2|-|12|-|TRBV29-1
CSVHGGDWVYTF
TGCAGCGTTCATGGGGGGGATTGGGTCTACACCTTC
>TRBJ2-2|TRBD2|17|-|TRBV7-6
CASSGLGLAGVTGELFF
TGTGCCAGCAGCGGCTTGGGACTAGCGGGAGTGACCGGGGAGCTGTTTTTT
>TRBJ2-5|-|14|-|TRBV28
CASSLSGSLSAQYF
TGTGCCAGCAGTCTCTCCGGGTCCCTATCTGCCCAGTACTTC
>TRBJ2-5|-|15|-|TRBV5-1
CASRQALSFQETQYF
TGCGCCAGCAGACAGGCCCTATCATTCCAAGAGACCCAGTACTTC
>TRBJ2-3|-|14|-|TRBV2
CASRLRRPTDTQYF
TGTGCCAGCCGGTTGAGGCGACCGACAGATACGCAGTATTTT
>TRBJ1-4|-|18|-|TRBV7-3
CASSSGRVRGATNEKLFF
TGTGCCAGCAGCTCCGGAAGGGTCAGGGGTGCAACTAATGAAAAACTGTTTTTT
>TRBJ2-3|-|18|-|TRBV7-8
CASSPGRHGGSGTDTQYF
TGTGCCAGCAGCCCAGGTCGCCATGGGGGGAGCGGCACAGATACGCAGTATTTT
>TRBJ2-5|TRBD2|16|-|TRBV5-4
CASSSDSGGGRETQYF
TGTGCCAGCAGCTCGGATAGCGGGGGGGGGAGAGAGACCCAGTACTTC
>TRBJ2-7|TRBD2|15|-|TRBV13
CASSYTGGFSYEQYF
TGTGCCAGCAGCTACACGGGAGGGTTCTCCTACGAGCAGTACTTC
>TRBJ2-3|TRBD2|14|-|TRBV5-1
CASGDGRSTDTQYF
TGCGCCAGCGGGGACGGGAGGAGCACAGATACGCAGTATTTT
>TRBJ1-5|TRBD1|15|few|TRBV2
CASSRQGTNNQPQHF
TGTGCCAGCAGTCGACAGGGAACTAATAATCAGCCCCAGCATTTT
>TRBJ1-1|TRBD1|14|-|TRBV2
CASRVAQGVTEAFF
TGTGCCAGCAGAGTGGCGCAGGGGGTCACTGAAGCTTTCTTT
>TRBJ2-7|TRBD2|16|-|TRBV28
CASSLTPGRGTYEQYF
TGTGCCAGCAGCCTGACCCCGGGGCGGGGGACCTACGAGCAGTACTTC
>TRBJ1-1|-|13|-|TRBV5-1
CASSLIVNTEAFF
TGCGCCAGCAGCTTGATCGTGAACACTGAAGCTTTCTTT
>TRBJ2-1|TRBD2|15|-|TRBV27
CASSFRLAGVHEQFF
TGTGCCAGCAGTTTTCGTCTAGCGGGAGTCCATGAGCAGTTCTTC
>TRBJ2-1|-|16|-|TRBV28
CASSLFPSGGYNEQFF
TGTGCCAGCAGTTTGTTCCCTTCCGGGGGCTACAATGAGCAGTTCTTC
>TRBJ1-5|TRBD1|14|-|TRBV18
CASSPTGGNQPQHF
TGTGCCAGCTCACCTACAGGGGGCAATCAGCCCCAGCATTTT
>TRBJ1-2|-|14|-|TRBV9
CASSAVDRNYGYTF
TGTGCCAGCAGCGCCGTCGACAGGAACTATGGCTACACCTTC
>TRBJ2-7|TRBD1|16|-|TRBV5-5
CASSLEMQGVSYEQYF
TGTGCCAGCAGCTTGGAAATGCAGGGGGTCTCCTACGAGCAGTACTTC
>TRBJ1-5|-|17|-|TRBV24-1
CATSDSRRPDSNQPQHF
TGTGCCACCAGTGATTCTCGGCGGCCAGATAGCAATCAGCCCCAGCATTTT
>TRBJ2-5|TRBD2|16|-|TRBV5-5
CASSLAGLAGRETQYF
TGTGCCAGCAGTCTCGCCGGGCTAGCGGGGCGAGAGACCCAGTACTTC
>TRBJ2-1|TRBD2|16|-|TRBV3-1/TRBV3-2
CASSQDAAGGRNEQFF
TGTGCCAGCAGCCAAGATGCAGCGGGAGGTAGGAATGAGCAGTTCTTC
>TRBJ2-7|TRBD2|19|-|TRBV18
CASSPLGTSGRSSSYEQYF
TGTGCCAGCTCACCTCTCGGGACTAGCGGGAGGTCCAGCTCCTACGAGCAGTACTTC
>TRBJ1-2|-|16|medium-sized|TRBV4-1
CASSQTEGGQGSGYTF
TGCGCCAGCAGCCAAACGGAAGGTGGGCAGGGCTCTGGCTACACCTTC
>TRBJ1-6|TRBD1|14|-|TRBV6-2/TRBV6-3
CASSSLTGYSPLHF
TGTGCCAGCAGTTCCCTGACAGGGTATTCACCCCTCCACTTT
>TRBJ1-1|-|16|-|TRBV29-1
CSVDERRGRQVPEAFF
TGCAGCGTTGACGAGAGACGCGGGCGCCAGGTTCCTGAAGCTTTCTTT
>TRBJ1-4|-|15|-|TRBV7-2
CASSLARGLYEKLFF
TGTGCCAGCAGCTTAGCGCGGGGGTTGTATGAAAAACTGTTTTTT
>TRBJ1-2|-|15|-|TRBV15
CATNTRRTNNYGYTF
TGTGCCACCAACACTAGACGGACGAATAACTATGGCTACACCTTC
>TRBJ1-2|-|14|-|TRBV28
CASNPGGKPAGYTF
TGTGCCAGCAACCCCGGGGGTAAGCCCGCTGGCTACACCTTC
>TRBJ2-7|TRBD1|14|few|TRBV5-4
CASSLGQGPYEQYF
TGTGCCAGCAGCTTGGGACAGGGGCCCTACGAGCAGTACTTC